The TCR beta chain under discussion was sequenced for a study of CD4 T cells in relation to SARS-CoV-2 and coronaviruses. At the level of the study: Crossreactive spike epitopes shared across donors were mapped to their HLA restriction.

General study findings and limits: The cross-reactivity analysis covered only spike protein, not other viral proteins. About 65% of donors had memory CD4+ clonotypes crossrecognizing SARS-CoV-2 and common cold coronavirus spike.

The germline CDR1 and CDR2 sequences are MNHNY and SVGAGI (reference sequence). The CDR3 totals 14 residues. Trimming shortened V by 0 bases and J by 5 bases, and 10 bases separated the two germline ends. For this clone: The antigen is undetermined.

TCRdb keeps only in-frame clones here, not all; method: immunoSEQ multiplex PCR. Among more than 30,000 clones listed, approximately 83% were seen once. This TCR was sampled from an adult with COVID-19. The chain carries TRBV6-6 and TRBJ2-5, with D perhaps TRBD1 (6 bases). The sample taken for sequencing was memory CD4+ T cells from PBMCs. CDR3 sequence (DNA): TGTGCCAGCAGTTACTCGGCAGGGGAGGAGACCCAGTACTTC. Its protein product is CASSYSAGEETQYF.